Below are 18 T cell receptor beta chains sequenced from a single sample in a study of cytomegalovirus exposure and HLA in healthy donors. 60 Vbeta and 13 Jbeta primers were used in PCR. Using immunoSEQ multiplex PCR, the repertoire was profiled, and TCRdb retains in-frame clones only, with some absent. Of 150,000 to 250,000 clones detected, over 75% appear once; the ten largest clones hold under 3%. The source material was PBMCs. The receptors here all came from a woman between 45 and 60 years old in good health and CMV-seronegative.

The count of this clone is one. The chain combines TRBV4-2 with TRBJ2-1; 13 bases agree with TRBD2. Germline V gene sequence: CDR1 LGHNA, CDR2 YNFKEQ. The CDR3 sequence is 17 residues long. V shed 4 bases and J 2 bases; nucleotides not matched to a gene: 5. The CDR3 nucleotides read TGTGCCAGCAGCCCCATACTAGCGGGAGGGCCCTACAATGAGCAGTTCTTC. Protein: CASSPILAGGPYNEQFF.

CDR3 region: CASSESEAGSTDTQYF. In DNA form, the CDR3 reads TGCGCCAGCAGTGAGTCGGAGGCGGGGAGCACAGATACGCAGTATTTT. The V and J genes are TRBV10-1 and TRBJ2-3, with a possible D match to TRBD2 (6 bases). Germline V gene data show CDR1 as WNHNN and CDR2 as SYGVQD (reference sequence). V lost 0 bases, J lost 0 bases, and 10 bases lay in between. This CDR3 is 16 amino acids long.

This clone was counted between two and nine times. This chain joins TRBV6-1 and TRBJ2-2, with D perhaps matching TRBD1 (6 bases). Germline assignment: CDR1 MNHNS and CDR2 SASEGT. This CDR3 comprises 13 residues. Deletions cut 7 bases from V and 7 bases from J, with 13 bases between. The CDR3 here is CASTPLGGGELFF. In nucleotides, the CDR3 is TGTGCCAGCACCCCCTTAGGGGGCGGGGAGCTGTTTTTT.

The V call is TRBV7-8, the J call TRBJ2-3; D unclear. The CDR3 spans 14 residues. Trimming removed 3 bases at V and 5 bases at J, with 12 bases between. CDR1 is SGHVS and CDR2 is FQNEAQ in the germline V gene. The CDR3 DNA is TGTGCCAGCAGCTTGGAGAAGCTAGTAGATACGCAGTATTTT. This codes for CASSLEKLVDTQYF.

The gene calls are TRBV29-1 and TRBJ1-2; the match to TRBD1 covers 9 bases. The V gene's germline CDR1 is SQVTM and CDR2 ANQGSEA. V lost 0 bases to trimming and J lost 2 bases; unmatched junction nucleotides: 4. The CDR3 runs to 15 residues. The CDR3 loop reads CSVEDQGQGNYGYTF. In DNA, the CDR3 is TGCAGCGTTGAAGATCAGGGACAGGGAAACTATGGCTACACCTTC.

V usage is TRBV11-2 and J usage is TRBJ1-4, with D perhaps TRBD1 (6 bases). V lost 1 base and J lost 4, with 13 bases in between. In germline, CDR1 is SGHAT, CDR2 FQNNGV. This CDR3 spans 16 amino acids. The CDR3 is CASSLGVGQSNEKLFF. CDR3 coding DNA: TGTGCCAGCAGCTTAGGGGTGGGACAAAGTAATGAAAAACTGTTTTTT.

The chain has TRBV27 and TRBJ1-4; 9 positions agree with TRBD1. Germline V lookup: CDR1 MNHEY, CDR2 SMNVEV (reference sequence). Germline trimming cut 6 bases from V and 8 bases from J; bases unmatched to any gene: 7. The CDR3 consists of 14 residues. CDR3 coding DNA: TGTGCCAGCAGCAGGACAGGGGTTTCCGAAAAACTGTTTTTT. Translated, it gives CASSRTGVSEKLFF.

The V and J genes are TRBV6-5 and TRBJ2-7; 8 nucleotides match TRBD1. Germline V gene data show CDR1 as MNHEY and CDR2 as SVGAGI. The CDR3 loop spans 16 amino acids. Trimming cost V 0 bases and J 4 bases; bases outside gene matches: 8. CDR3 sequence: CASSYSIADRVYEQYF. CDR3 sequence (DNA): TGTGCCAGCAGTTACTCGATTGCGGACAGGGTATACGAGCAGTACTTC.

The chain has TRBV18 and TRBJ2-7; D is possibly TRBD1 (5 bases). Between the trimmed V and J ends, which lost 3 bases and 0 bases, there was a span of 12 bases. CDR1 KGHSH and CDR2 LQKENI come from the germline V gene. The CDR3 is 15 residues long. The CDR3 is CASSPIGQGSYEQYF. DNA of the CDR3: TGTGCCAGCTCACCCATTGGACAAGGCTCCTACGAGCAGTACTTC.

The V gene is TRBV28, the J gene TRBJ2-7; D might be TRBD1 (6 bases). CDR3 length: 13 residues. Germline-derived CDR1 and CDR2 are MDHEN and SYDVKM. V lost 4 bases to trimming and J lost 9 bases, with 16 bases between them. The CDR3 nucleotides read TGTGCCAGCAGTTCCCTGGGCGGACAGCGGCAGTACTTC. This translates into CASSSLGGQRQYF. The variable domain in full, with the rest retrieved from reference TRBV28 and TRBJ2-7, is DVKVTQSSRYLVKRTGEKVFLECVQDMDHENMFWYRQDPGLGLRLIYFSYDVKMKEKGDIPEGYSVSREKKERFSLILESASTNQTSMYLCASSSLGGQRQYFGPGTRLTVT.

The genes are TRBV5-1 and TRBJ2-5; a possible D gene is TRBD1 (5 bases). This CDR3 spans 16 amino acids. The V end was cut by 0 bases, the J end by 3 bases, with 15 bases between. CDR1 and CDR2 from the germline V gene are SGHRS and YFSETQ. The CDR3 is CASSLARAGWEETQYF. The CDR3 DNA sequence: TGCGCCAGCAGCTTGGCCCGGGCAGGGTGGGAAGAGACCCAGTACTTC.

The chain has TRBV7-2 and TRBJ2-7; 11 nucleotides align to TRBD1. CDR1 and CDR2 (germline): SGHTA, FQGNSA. The CDR3 is made up of 15 amino acids. V lost 1 base and J lost 3; bases outside the gene matches: 2. CDR3 loop: CASSLGTGGFYEQYF. In DNA form, the CDR3 reads TGTGCCAGCAGCTTAGGGACAGGGGGCTTCTACGAGCAGTACTTC.

The rearrangement uses TRBV10-3 and TRBJ2-7; D possibly corresponds to TRBD1 (5 bases). Germline V lookup: CDR1 ENHRY, CDR2 SYGVKD. There are 12 residues in the CDR3. V was clipped by 8 bases and J by 3 bases, with 11 bases between them. The CDR3 DNA sequence: TGTGCCATCTCCGGACAACTCTACGAGCAGTACTTC. Translated, it gives CAISGQLYEQYF.

The CDR3 bases are TGTGCCAGCAGCGCAACGGCGGACTTTCCTTTCATGAACACTGAAGCTTTCTTT. As protein: CASSATADFPFMNTEAFF. V usage is TRBV5-6 and J usage is TRBJ1-1; D gene uncertain. The CDR3 is made up of 18 amino acids. The germline V gene has CDR1 SGHDT and CDR2 YYEEEE. The V end lost 4 bases, the J end lost 0 bases, and 22 bases lay between the germline ends.

The chain couples TRBV5-1 to TRBJ1-2; tentatively, D is TRBD1 (6 bases). The CDR3 covers 14 residues. V was pared by 6 bases and J by 0 bases, with 12 bases between. From germline, CDR1 is SGHRS and CDR2 YFSETQ. For the CDR3, the DNA is TGCGCCAGCAAGGGGGGGGCGACTAACTATGGCTACACCTTC. This codes for CASKGGATNYGYTF.

This clone was seen just once. The chain combines TRBV18 with TRBJ1-1; possible D gene TRBD1, 6 bases. Germline assignment: CDR1 KGHSH and CDR2 LQKENI. V lost 3 bases and J lost 1, with 12 bases in between. The CDR3 runs 15 residues. Here the CDR3 DNA reads TGTGCCAGCTCACCCCTACAGGGATCGAACACTGAAGCTTTCTTT. Translating it yields CASSPLQGSNTEAFF.

The V call is TRBV6-6, the J call TRBJ2-2, with 7 bases fitting TRBD1. CDR3 length: 16 amino acids. CDR1 MNHNY and CDR2 SVGAGI come from the germline V gene (reference sequence). Losses at the gene ends were 3 bases for V and 6 bases for J; bases not matched to a gene: 10. CDR3 DNA sequence: TGTGCCAGCAGTTATGGCACAGGGGCAAGGGCCGGGGAGCTGTTTTTT. Its protein product is CASSYGTGARAGELFF.

The chain recombines TRBV30 with TRBJ2-1, with 9 bases that match TRBD2. This CDR3 has 15 amino acids. Germline V lookup: CDR1 GTSNPN, CDR2 SVGIG (reference sequence). The J segment lost 3 bases and the V segment lost 3 bases, leaving 6 bases of the junction unmatched. The DNA for the CDR3 is TGTGCCTGGAGGATCGGGACTAGCCTCTACAATGAGCAGTTCTTC. Its translation: CAWRIGTSLYNEQFF.